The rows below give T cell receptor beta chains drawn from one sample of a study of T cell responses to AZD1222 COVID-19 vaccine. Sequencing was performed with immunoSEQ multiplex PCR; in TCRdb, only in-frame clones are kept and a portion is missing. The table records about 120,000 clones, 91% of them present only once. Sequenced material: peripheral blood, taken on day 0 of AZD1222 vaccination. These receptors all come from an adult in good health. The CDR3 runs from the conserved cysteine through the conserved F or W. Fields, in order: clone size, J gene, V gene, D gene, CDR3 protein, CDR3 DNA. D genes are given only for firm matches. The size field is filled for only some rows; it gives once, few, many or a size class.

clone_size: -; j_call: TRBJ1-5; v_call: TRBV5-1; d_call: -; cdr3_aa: CASSLGGAGQPQHF; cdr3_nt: TGCGCCAGCAGCTTGGGCGGGGCCGGCCAGCCCCAGCATTTT
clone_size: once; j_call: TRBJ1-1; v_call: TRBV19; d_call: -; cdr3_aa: CASSIETRVGTEAFF; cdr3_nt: TGTGCCAGTAGTATAGAGACCAGGGTAGGGACTGAAGCTTTCTTT
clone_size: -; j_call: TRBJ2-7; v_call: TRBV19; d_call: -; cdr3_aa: CASTPGGPPYEQYF; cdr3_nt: TGTGCCAGTACCCCGGGGGGCCCCCCCTACGAGCAGTACTTC
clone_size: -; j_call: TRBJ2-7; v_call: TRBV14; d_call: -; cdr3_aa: CASSERTRPYEQYF; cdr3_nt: TGTGCCAGCAGCGAACGGACACGACCTTACGAGCAGTACTTC
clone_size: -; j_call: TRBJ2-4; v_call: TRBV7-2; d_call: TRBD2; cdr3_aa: CATKSGGPQNIQYF; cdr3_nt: TGTGCCACCAAGTCGGGAGGTCCGCAAAACATTCAGTACTTC
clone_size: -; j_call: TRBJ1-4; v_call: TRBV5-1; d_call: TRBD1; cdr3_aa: CASSYGQGRTNEKLFF; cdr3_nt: TGCGCCAGCAGCTACGGACAGGGACGGACTAATGAAAAACTGTTTTTT
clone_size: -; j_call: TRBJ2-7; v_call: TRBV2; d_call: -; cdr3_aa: CASIGTNSYEQYF; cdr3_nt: TGTGCCAGCATTGGGACAAACTCCTACGAGCAGTACTTC
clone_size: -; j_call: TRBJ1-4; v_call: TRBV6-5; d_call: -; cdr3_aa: CASIGLEKLFF; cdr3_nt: TGTGCCAGCATAGGGCTTGAAAAACTGTTTTTT
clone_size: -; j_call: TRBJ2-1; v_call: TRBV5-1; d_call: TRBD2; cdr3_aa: CASSLSTRELAGGLFNEQFF; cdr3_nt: TGCGCCAGCAGCTTAAGTACCCGGGAACTAGCGGGGGGGCTGTTTAATGAGCAGTTCTTC
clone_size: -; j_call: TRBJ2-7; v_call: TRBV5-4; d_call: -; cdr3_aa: CASSGGSYEQYF; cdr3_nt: TGTGCCAGCAGCGGGGGTTCCTACGAGCAGTACTTC
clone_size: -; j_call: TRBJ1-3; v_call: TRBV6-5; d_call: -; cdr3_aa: CASSQQNSGNTIYF; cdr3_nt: TGTGCCAGCAGTCAGCAGAACTCTGGAAACACCATATATTTT
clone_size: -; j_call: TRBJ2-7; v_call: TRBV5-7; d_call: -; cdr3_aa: CASSFTGILYEQYF; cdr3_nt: TGTGCCAGCAGCTTTACAGGGATCCTCTACGAGCAGTACTTC
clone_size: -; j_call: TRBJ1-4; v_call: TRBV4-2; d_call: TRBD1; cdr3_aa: CASSPGTGDTTNEKLFF; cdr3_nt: TGTGCCAGCAGCCCCGGGACAGGCGATACTACTAATGAAAAACTGTTTTTT
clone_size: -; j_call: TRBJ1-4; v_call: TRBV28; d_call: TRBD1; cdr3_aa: CASSPGTGVRGEKLFF; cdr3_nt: TGTGCCAGCAGTCCAGGGACAGGGGTACGGGGTGAAAAACTGTTTTTT
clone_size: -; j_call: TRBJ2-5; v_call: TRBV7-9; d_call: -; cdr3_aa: CASSLVAPETQYF; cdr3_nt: TGTGCCAGCAGCTTAGTTGCCCCGGAGACCCAGTACTTC
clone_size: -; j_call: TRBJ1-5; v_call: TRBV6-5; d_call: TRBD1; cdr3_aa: CASSTRTGVLPQHF; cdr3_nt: TGTGCCAGCAGTACCCGGACAGGGGTCCTGCCCCAGCATTTT
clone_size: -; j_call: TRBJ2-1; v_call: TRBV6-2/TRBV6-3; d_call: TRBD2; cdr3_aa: CASRPSGGLVNEQFF; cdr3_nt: TGTGCCAGCAGACCTAGCGGGGGGTTAGTGAATGAGCAGTTCTTC
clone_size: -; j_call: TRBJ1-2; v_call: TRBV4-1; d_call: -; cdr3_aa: CASSQEPRGALGYTF; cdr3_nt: TGCGCCAGCAGCCAAGAGCCCCGGGGGGCGCTCGGCTACACCTTC
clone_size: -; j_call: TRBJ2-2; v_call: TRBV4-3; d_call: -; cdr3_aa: CASSQGAGGTGELFF; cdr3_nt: TGCGCCAGCAGCCAAGGGGCTGGCGGCACCGGGGAGCTGTTTTTT
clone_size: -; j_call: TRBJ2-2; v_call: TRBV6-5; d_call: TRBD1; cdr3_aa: CASRGTGGSGELFF; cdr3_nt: TGTGCCAGCAGGGGGACAGGGGGCAGCGGGGAGCTGTTTTTT
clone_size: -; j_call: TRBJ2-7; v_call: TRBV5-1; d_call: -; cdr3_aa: CASSLRGSYEQYF; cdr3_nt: TGCGCCAGCAGCTTGCGGGGTTCCTACGAGCAGTACTTC
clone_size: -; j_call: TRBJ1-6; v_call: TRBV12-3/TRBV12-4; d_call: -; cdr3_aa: CASSPDNSPLHF; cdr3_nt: TGTGCCAGCAGCCCTGATAATTCACCCCTCCACTTT